These 23 T cell receptor beta chains originate from one sample sequenced in a study of control samples from healthy donors and cancer patients. Produced via immunoSEQ multiplex PCR; TCRdb's table is partial and in-frame only. The sample comprises about 98,000 clones, around 90% of which are singletons, and under 2.5% rests with the top ten. The specimen was blood. These receptor sequences come from a woman aged 18-29 years in good health.

The chain links TRBV27 to TRBJ1-1; possible D gene TRBD1, 6 bases. V was clipped by 2 bases and J by 0 bases, with 13 bases between them. The CDR3 length is 16 residues. Germline V CDR1 and CDR2: MNHEY, SMNVEV (reference sequence). Here the CDR3 reads CASSLKGGRMNTEAFF. CDR3 bases: TGTGCCAGCAGTTTAAAGGGGGGTCGGATGAACACTGAAGCTTTCTTT.

The genes are TRBV29-1 and TRBJ2-7, with 7 bases aligning to TRBD1. Germline values: CDR1 SQVTM, CDR2 ANQGSEA. V lost 4 bases to trimming and J lost 6 bases; unmatched junction nucleotides: 6. This CDR3 has 12 residues. CDR3 amino acids: CSVAGQTLEQYF. Written as DNA, the CDR3 is TGCAGCGTTGCGGGACAGACACTCGAGCAGTACTTC.

Here the CDR3 reads CSAVRRETQYF. CDR3 in DNA: TGCAGTGCCGTGCGCCGGGAGACCCAGTACTTC. V gene TRBV20-1 combines with J gene TRBJ2-5; no definite D call. Trimming cost V 6 bases and J 5 bases, with 10 bases left between them. The CDR3 is made up of 11 amino acids. Germline lookup yields CDR1 DFQATT and CDR2 SNEGSKA (reference sequence).

This clone was counted between two and nine times. This chain connects TRBV25-1 to TRBJ1-6, with D tentatively TRBD1 (6 bases). V dropped 7 bases and J dropped 2 bases, with 21 bases sitting between them. CDR3 length equals 18 residues. CDR1 is MGHDK and CDR2 is SYGVNS in the germline V gene. The CDR3 spells CASTGNPTGGAYNSPLHF. DNA of the CDR3: TGTGCCAGCACGGGCAATCCGACAGGTGGGGCCTATAATTCACCCCTCCACTTT.

This clone has only one observation. V is TRBV6-5 and J is TRBJ1-2; no clear D gene. The CDR3 length is 13 residues. Germline V CDR1 and CDR2: MNHEY, SVGAGI. V was trimmed by 4 bases and J by 8 bases, leaving 14 bases between them. The CDR3 sequence: CASSSVGVEGYTF. CDR3 in DNA: TGTGCCAGCAGTTCCGTTGGGGTGGAGGGCTACACCTTC.

The CDR3: CASSSGQPGNTIYF. The CDR3 DNA follows: TGTGCCAGCAGTTCGGGGCAGCCTGGAAACACCATATATTTT. V is TRBV27 and J is TRBJ1-3, with D perhaps matching TRBD1 (5 bases). This CDR3 is built from 14 residues. Germline V CDR1 and CDR2: MNHEY, SMNVEV (reference sequence). Trimming removed 4 bases at V and 2 bases at J, with 9 bases between.

The V call is TRBV29-1, the J call TRBJ2-1; TRBD2 agrees at 9 bases. The CDR3 loop spans 13 amino acids. Germline CDR1 reads SQVTM; CDR2 reads ANQGSEA. The CDR3 is CSASGDSYNEQFF. As DNA, the CDR3 is TGCAGTGCTAGCGGGGACTCCTACAATGAGCAGTTCTTC.

The CDR3 nucleotides are TGTGCCAGCTCACCAGTAAGTCGAAATTACAATGAGCAGTTCTTC. Translating gives CASSPVSRNYNEQFF. V and J are TRBV18 and TRBJ2-1, with unresolved D. The V gene lost 2 bases and the J gene lost 4 bases, with 12 bases spanning the gap. The germline V gene has CDR1 KGHSH and CDR2 LQKENI. The CDR3 is 15 amino acids.

The rearrangement uses TRBV15 and TRBJ2-1; D uncertain. Germline V gene data show CDR1 as LNHNV and CDR2 as YYDKDF (reference sequence). Trimming left V 0 bases short and J 9 bases short, with 9 bases between. The CDR3 runs to 13 residues. The DNA of the CDR3 is TGTGCCACCAGCAGAGAGGTGGTAGTTGAGCAGTTCTTC. Translating gives CATSREVVVEQFF.

This chain links TRBV28 with TRBJ1-6, with D possibly being TRBD1 (6 bases). The CDR3 covers 14 residues. From germline, CDR1 is MDHEN and CDR2 SYDVKM. V dropped 2 bases and J dropped 10 bases, with 12 bases sitting between them. This CDR3 is CASSLQGNYSPLHF. The CDR3 nucleotides are TGTGCCAGCAGTTTACAGGGGAATTACTCACCCCTCCACTTT.

V is TRBV10-2 and J is TRBJ2-1; D perhaps matches TRBD2 (6 bases). V was pared by 5 bases and J by 0 bases, with 8 bases between. The CDR3 length is 14 residues. Per the germline V gene, CDR1 is WSHSY and CDR2 is SAAADI. Here the CDR3 reads CASSRGDSYNEQFF. In DNA form, the CDR3 reads TGCGCCAGCAGTCGCGGGGACTCCTACAATGAGCAGTTCTTC.

This clone was recorded a few times. This chain joins TRBV25-1 and TRBJ1-6, with 9 bases aligning to TRBD1. Germline V lookup: CDR1 MGHDK, CDR2 SYGVNS. This CDR3 region has 15 residues. V gave up 6 bases and J gave up 10 bases; unmatched junction bases: 10. The CDR3 DNA reads TGTGCCAGCAGGCAACCGGGACAGGGAGACTCACCCCTCCACTTT. Residues: CASRQPGQGDSPLHF.

This chain joins TRBV25-1 and TRBJ2-1, with 7 bases lining up with TRBD1. Germline loops: CDR1 MGHDK, CDR2 SYGVNS. V shed 3 bases, J shed 5 bases, and the junction held 7 bases outside the gene matches. The CDR3 runs 15 residues. DNA of the CDR3: TGTGCCAGCAGTGAGTGGGGACAGACCGACAATGAGCAGTTCTTC. Residues: CASSEWGQTDNEQFF.

The count of this clone is one. V is TRBV7-8 and J is TRBJ2-3, with 7 bases that match TRBD2. The CDR3 runs to 14 residues. With 6 bases clipped from V and 1 base from J, the junction kept 4 bases outside the gene matches. The germline gives CDR1 SGHVS, CDR2 FQNEAQ. DNA of the CDR3: TGTGCCAGCAGACCGAGCGGGGGCACAGATACGCAGTATTTT. Protein: CASRPSGGTDTQYF.

The chain joins TRBV28 to TRBJ1-1; 8 bases are a match to TRBD1. J lost 5 bases, V lost 6 bases, and 8 bases had no gene match. The CDR3 contains 14 residues. The germline gives CDR1 MDHEN, CDR2 SYDVKM. CDR3 DNA sequence: TGTGCCAGCAGCAACAGGGGGTCGAGTACTGAAGCTTTCTTT. Its protein is CASSNRGSSTEAFF.

The V and J genes are TRBV29-1 and TRBJ1-4; D remains ambiguous. This CDR3 region has 13 residues. Germline CDR1 reads SQVTM; CDR2 reads ANQGSEA. Trimming took 0 bases from V and 4 from J, leaving 6 bases between them. CDR3 loop: CSVEEQSNEKLFF. CDR3 nucleotides: TGCAGCGTTGAAGAACAGAGTAATGAAAAACTGTTTTTT.

The V gene is TRBV4-3, the J gene TRBJ1-2, with D hard to call. The CDR3 totals 14 residues. V lost 1 base and J 2 bases, leaving 8 bases between the germline ends. Germline CDR1 LGHNA, CDR2 YSLEER. CDR3 sequence: CASSQVTGNYGYTF. CDR3 DNA sequence: TGCGCCAGCAGCCAAGTTACGGGGAACTATGGCTACACCTTC.

The chain is built from TRBV2 and TRBJ1-2; possible D gene TRBD1, 6 bases. The CDR3 spans 13 residues. The V end lost 8 bases, the J end lost 6 bases, and 16 bases lay between the germline ends. The germline CDR1 and CDR2 sequences are SNHLY and FYNNEI. Written as DNA, the CDR3 is TGTGCCAGCGAGGCTTCCAGGGGCCATGGCTACACCTTC. The encoded protein is CASEASRGHGYTF. Using reference TRBV2 and TRBJ1-2 for the parts outside the CDR3, the full variable domain is EPEVTQTPSHQVTQMGQEVILRCVPISNHLYFYWYRQILGQKVEFLVSFYNNEISEKSEIFDDQFSVERPDGSNFTLKIRSTKLEDSAMYFCASEASRGHGYTFGSGTRLTVV.

The chain combines TRBV23-1 with TRBJ1-5; 8 bases are shared with TRBD1. TRBV23-1 is an open reading frame whose function is uncertain. CDR3 size: 18 residues. V trimming: 8 bases; J trimming: 3 bases; junction bases outside the gene matches: 18. CDR3 sequence: CASRLGDRGPYFNQPQHF. CDR3 coding DNA: TGCGCCAGCCGCCTAGGAGACAGGGGCCCCTACTTCAATCAGCCCCAGCATTTT.

The chain uses TRBV19 and TRBJ1-1, with D tentatively TRBD1 (5 bases). Trimming stripped 7 bases from V and 4 bases from J, with 16 bases between. The CDR3 consists of 14 residues. CDR1 and CDR2 from the germline V gene are LNHDA and SQIVND (reference sequence). The CDR3, as DNA: TGTGCCAGTACCACCAATGGGGGGGGCACTGAAGCTTTCTTT. As protein: CASTTNGGGTEAFF.

This clone is a singleton in its sample. This chain connects TRBV19 to TRBJ1-2; D possibly corresponds to TRBD1 (5 bases). Germline CDR1 is LNHDA and CDR2 is SQIVND (reference sequence). Trimming pared 4 bases from V and 7 bases from J, leaving 10 bases between. There are 12 residues in the CDR3. CDR3 amino acids: CASSTAGGGYTF. In DNA form, the CDR3 reads TGTGCCAGTAGTACCGCCGGGGGTGGCTACACCTTC.

The genes are TRBV5-1 and TRBJ2-5; D perhaps matches TRBD2 (6 bases). V was trimmed by 0 bases and J by 0 bases, leaving 9 bases between them. Germline V gene lookup returns CDR1 SGHRS and CDR2 YFSETQ. CDR3 length: 15 amino acids. This chain's CDR3 is CASSLGLAHQETQYF. In DNA, the CDR3 is TGCGCCAGCAGCTTGGGGCTAGCGCACCAAGAGACCCAGTACTTC.

The genes are TRBV5-1 and TRBJ2-1, with TRBD2 matching over 12 bases. The CDR3 is 15 amino acids. In germline, CDR1 is SGHRS, CDR2 YFSETQ. The junction had 9 bases not matched to a gene; V was cut back by 4 bases and J by 10 bases. The CDR3 DNA is TGCGCCAGCAGCCGGACTAGCGGGGAACGGAGAGAGCAGTTCTTC. Translating it yields CASSRTSGERREQFF.